This entry concerns a single T cell receptor beta chain. Its specificity is not known. This sample is part of a study of cytomegalovirus exposure and HLA in healthy donors. Regarding the study as a whole: Excluded were some V segments that proved indistinguishable, including TRBV6-2 and TRBV6-3.

The CDR3 is 14 amino acids. The V gene's germline CDR1 is SNHLY and CDR2 FYNNEI. V lost 7 bases to trimming and J lost 3 bases, with 13 bases between them. In the PCR, 60 Vbeta and 13 Jbeta primers were used. Assay: immunoSEQ multiplex PCR; the TCRdb copy retains only in-frame clones and omits some. The table shows over 90,000 clones, with approximately 87% occurring only once. The source material was PBMCs. The rearrangement links TRBV2 to TRBJ1-5; D remains ambiguous. The receptor's source is a man between 35 and 55 years old in good health and CMV-seronegative. The CDR3 nucleotides are TGTGCCAGCATAAGAGGGAAACCCAATCAGCCCCAGCATTTT. Translating gives CASIRGKPNQPQHF.